This T cell receptor (beta chain) was sequenced in a study of CXCR3-negative and CXCR3-positive naive CD8 T cells. The CDR3 runs 15 residues. The V gene's germline CDR1 is MNHEY and CDR2 SVGEGT. Sorts performed in triplicate captured 250,000 to 350,000 cells each from every CD8+ T cell subset. The authors made the TRB cDNA libraries by 5' RACE using UMI labels. TCRdb re-called the 5' RACE reads and catalogs CDR3 proteins one per entry, DNA excluded. The table lists under 70,000 distinct CDR3 sequences. Study-level findings and limits: In CXCR3-positive naive cells, the TRB CDR3s were more hydrophobic than in CXCR3-negative naive cells. Memory cells differed in TRBV-TRBJ usage, but naive CXCR3-negative and CXCR3-positive cells had similar usage. Sequencing showed both naive subsets with comparably high diversity, and memory CD8+ cells much lower.

Comments on this clonotype: Its specificity is unknown.

The genes are TRBV6-2 or TRBV6-3 and TRBJ2-1; the TCRdb call, TRBD2, lacks DNA for checking. This clonotype was sampled from a human donor in good health. Some clones in this sample may be carry-over from other donors' samples. Sequenced sample: naive CXCR3+ CD8+ T cells from blood. Documented subset: CD45RO-CCR7+CD27+CD95- naive CD8+ T cells expressing CXCR3 (TNR3+). CDR3 in amino acids: CASSPIGGSRDEQFF.